The 19 T cell receptor beta chains below come from one sample, sequenced in a study of T cells in Graves' hyperthyroidism and ophthalmopathy. TCR beta CDR3 regions were amplified from RNA transcripts. First-round RT-PCR targeting the TCR CDR3 was performed with the HTBI primer set. TCRdb recomputed calls from the multiplex PCR reads with MiXCR, one row per CDR3 protein. The sample carries 700,000 or so distinct CDR3 sequences, roughly 15% recorded once. The sequencing input was blood. The receptors were gathered from a woman aged 45-65 years with Graves' ophthalmopathy.

This clonotype was seen only a few times. Just one base apart from a much larger clone, this may be a read error. The genes are TRBV5-5 and TRBJ2-3; 16 bases match TRBD2. The CDR3 sequence is 16 residues long. Germline lookup yields CDR1 SGHKS and CDR2 YYEKEE (reference sequence). With 4 bases clipped from V and 4 bases from J, the junction kept 3 bases outside the gene matches. Here the CDR3 DNA reads TGTGCCAGCAGCCCTGGGACTAGCGGGAGGGCAGATACGCAGTATTTT. Amino acid sequence: CASSPGTSGRADTQYF.

This clonotype occurred many times. V and J are TRBV7-2 and TRBJ1-6; D is ambiguous. The V end was cut by 5 bases, the J end by 10 bases, with 12 bases between. The CDR3 is made up of 13 amino acids. Germline values: CDR1 SGHTA, CDR2 FQGNSA. The CDR3 is CASSPYSYSPLHF. The DNA of the CDR3 is TGTGCCAGCAGCCCTTACAGTTACTCACCCCTCCACTTT.

This clonotype was seen more than once but under ten times. Just one base apart from a much larger clone, this may be a read error. The CDR3 DNA reads TGTGCCCGGATTGGGGATTCGGACAATGAGCAGTTCTTC. Translation gives CARIGDSDNEQFF. The rearrangement uses TRBV30 and TRBJ2-1; D remains unclear. The V end was cut by 8 bases, the J end by 5 bases, with 16 bases between. Looked up from germline, CDR1 is GTSNPN and CDR2 is SVGIG (reference sequence). This CDR3 spans 13 amino acids.

This clonotype was seen many times. CDR3 sequence (DNA): TGCAGCGTTGTTGCAGGCATCAATACGCAGTATTTT. This translates into CSVVAGINTQYF. This chain uses TRBV29-1 with TRBJ2-3, with D uncertain. CDR1 and CDR2 from the germline V gene are SQVTM and ANQGSEA. Deletions cut 4 bases from V and 7 bases from J, with 12 bases between. The CDR3 has 12 residues.

This clonotype was seen a few times. The V gene is TRBV7-2, the J gene TRBJ1-5, with 7 bases lining up with TRBD1. The V segment lost 5 bases and the J segment 6 bases; nucleotides outside the gene matches: 1. Looked up from germline, CDR1 is SGHTA and CDR2 is FQGNSA. This CDR3 is 12 amino acids long. CDR3 DNA sequence: TGTGCCAGCAGCGACAGGGTTCAGCCCCAGCATTTT. Translated, it gives CASSDRVQPQHF.

V is TRBV20-1 and J is TRBJ2-1; a weak D match, TRBD1 (6 bases). Germline V gene data show CDR1 as DFQATT and CDR2 as SNEGSKA (reference sequence). This CDR3 has 13 residues. V was clipped by 4 bases and J by 8 bases, with 15 bases between them. CDR3 DNA: TGCAGTGCTAAACACAGGGTCCTAGATGAGCAGTTCTTC. Translating it yields CSAKHRVLDEQFF.

J is TRBJ1-5 and V is TRBV6-5; D is uncertain. The CDR3 runs to 13 residues. Germline assignment: CDR1 MNHEY and CDR2 SVGAGI. V gave up 3 bases and J gave up 5 bases, with 8 bases separating them. CDR3 amino acids: CASSYTPDQPQHF. For the CDR3, the DNA is TGTGCCAGCAGTTATACACCGGATCAGCCCCAGCATTTT.

The rearrangement joins TRBV6-2 or TRBV6-3 to TRBJ2-2; 8 positions match TRBD1. This CDR3 region has 16 residues. Trimming took 4 bases from V and 0 from J; bases not matched to a gene: 4. Germline V lookup: CDR1 MNHEY, CDR2 SVGEGT. The CDR3 DNA reads TGTGCCAGCAGTTTCGGACAGGGCACGAACACCGGGGAGCTGTTTTTT. This sequence encodes CASSFGQGTNTGELFF.

This clonotype was found many times. V and J are TRBV5-1 and TRBJ2-7, with a tentative D call TRBD1 (7 bases). The CDR3 is 16 residues long. V was cut by 0 bases and J by 0 bases, with 13 bases left in between. CDR1 is SGHRS and CDR2 is YFSETQ in the germline V gene. This CDR3 reads CASSLVAGGSSYEQYF. The CDR3, as DNA: TGCGCCAGCAGCTTGGTGGCAGGGGGGTCCTCCTACGAGCAGTACTTC.

This clonotype was recorded many times. The V and J genes are TRBV20-1 and TRBJ1-4, with D perhaps matching TRBD1 (6 bases). CDR3 length: 14 amino acids. Per germline, CDR1 DFQATT and CDR2 SNEGSKA (reference sequence). Trimming removed 6 bases at V and 6 bases at J, with 17 bases between. In nucleotides, the CDR3 is TGCAGTGCCGCCAACAGGGCATCAGATGAAAAACTGTTTTTT. Amino acids: CSAANRASDEKLFF.

The V gene is TRBV5-5, the J gene TRBJ1-6; D is uncertain. Per germline, CDR1 SGHKS and CDR2 YYEKEE (reference sequence). The CDR3 length is 15 residues. V shed 1 base and J shed 5 bases, with 10 bases lying between them. Written as DNA, the CDR3 is TGTGCCAGCAGCTTGATAGGGCAAAATAATTCACCCCTCCACTTT. It specifies CASSLIGQNNSPLHF.

V gene TRBV4-3 combines with J gene TRBJ2-1; possible D gene TRBD2, 5 bases. This CDR3 contains 13 residues. Germline CDR1 LGHNA, CDR2 YSLEER. V gave up 4 bases and J gave up 7 bases, with 11 bases separating them. The CDR3 DNA is TGCGCCAGCAGCCTCGCTAGCAAGAATGAGCAGTTCTTC. The encoded protein is CASSLASKNEQFF.

The chain is built from TRBV27 and TRBJ1-2, with unresolved D. CDR1 MNHEY and CDR2 SMNVEV come from the germline V gene (reference sequence). V was cut by 5 bases and J by 2 bases, with 9 bases left in between. This CDR3 is 13 amino acids long. The CDR3 nucleotides read TGTGCCAGCAGTCCGGCCGGGAACTATGGCTACACCTTC. It translates to CASSPAGNYGYTF.

The table lists this clonotype with a few counts. The gene calls are TRBV6-2 or TRBV6-3 and TRBJ2-1; D possibly corresponds to TRBD2 (5 bases). Trimming left V 4 bases short and J 4 bases short, with 14 bases between. This CDR3 is 15 amino acids long. Germline loops: CDR1 MNHEY, CDR2 SVGEGT. The CDR3 nucleotides are TGTGCCAGCAGTTCGTTTGGCGGGCCTTACAATGAGCAGTTCTTC. It translates to CASSSFGGPYNEQFF.

This chain connects TRBV15 to TRBJ2-1; D is uncertain. The germline V gene has CDR1 LNHNV and CDR2 YYDKDF (reference sequence). This CDR3 contains 17 residues. The V and J ends lost 0 bases and 4 bases respectively, with 16 bases between them. Here the CDR3 DNA reads TGTGCCACCAGCAGAGATCTAGTTAACTATTATTACAATGAGCAGTTCTTC. Its protein is CATSRDLVNYYYNEQFF.

About this clonotype itself: This may be a read error, as it is one base from a much larger clone. The chain is built from TRBV3-1 and TRBJ2-3; 10 bases are shared with TRBD2. Germline assignment: CDR1 LGHDT and CDR2 YNNKEL (reference sequence). V gave up 3 bases and J gave up 5 bases; unmatched junction bases: 8. There are 16 residues in the CDR3. CDR3 nucleotides: TGTGCCAGCAGCCACCGTCTAGCGGGAGTGGTAGATACGCAGTATTTT. Translated, it gives CASSHRLAGVVDTQYF.

In its sample, this clonotype was seen many times. The chain recombines TRBV24-1 with TRBJ2-3; weak D call: TRBD2 (6 bases). CDR3 length equals 15 residues. V lost 0 bases to trimming and J lost 4 bases, with 10 bases between them. CDR1 is KGHDR, CDR2 SFDVKD, per germline. CDR3 residues: CATSDLVGEADTQYF. The CDR3 DNA reads as TGTGCCACCAGTGATTTGGTCGGGGAGGCAGATACGCAGTATTTT.

In its sample, this clonotype was seen many times. CDR3 DNA: TGTGCCTGGACGCCGCAGGGAATCTATGGCTACACCTTC. Residues: CAWTPQGIYGYTF. This rearrangement joins TRBV30 to TRBJ1-2; perhaps TRBD1 as D (5 bases). Germline V gene sequence: CDR1 GTSNPN, CDR2 SVGIG (reference sequence). The V and J ends lost 4 bases and 4 bases respectively, with 13 bases between them. This CDR3 comprises 13 residues.

This clonotype was detected only a few times. A read error may account for a junction end that differs from germline. The chain recombines TRBV3-1 with TRBJ2-1, with 15 bases matching TRBD2. Germline V gene sequence: CDR1 LGHDT, CDR2 YNNKEL (reference sequence). This CDR3 comprises 20 residues. The CDR3 DNA reads as TGTGCCAGCAGCCAAGGGACTAGCGGGAGGGGGGGCACAACCTACAATGAGCAGCTCTTC. It yields the protein CASSQGTSGRGGTTYNEQLF.